These 9 T cell receptor beta chains were all obtained from the same sample, sequenced in a study of T cells in Graves' hyperthyroidism and ophthalmopathy. Amplification of TCR beta CDR3 regions used RNA as the template. The HTBI primer set drove a first-round RT-PCR of the TCR CDR3. TCRdb re-analysed the multiplex PCR reads in MiXCR, keeping a single row per CDR3 protein. This table has 390,000 or so distinct CDR3 sequences, over 12% appearing once. Specimen: blood. The receptor source for this set is a man between 18 and 29 years old with Graves' ophthalmopathy.

This clonotype was counted at least ten times. The chain uses TRBV6-5 and TRBJ1-2, with D maybe TRBD1 (5 bases). Germline V gene data show CDR1 as MNHEY and CDR2 as SVGAGI. Deletions cut 0 bases from V and 4 bases from J, with 9 bases between. The length of the CDR3 is 14 residues. The CDR3 DNA follows: TGTGCCAGCAGTTACTCGACCGGGGGCTATGGCTACACCTTC. Translating it yields CASSYSTGGYGYTF.

This clonotype was seen many times. The rearrangement uses TRBV6-1 and TRBJ1-2, with D unclear. Germline V gene data show CDR1 as MNHNS and CDR2 as SASEGT. This CDR3 has 12 residues. The V and J ends lost 3 bases and 7 bases respectively, with 9 bases between them. The CDR3 region is CASSDGLGGYTF. CDR3 DNA sequence: TGTGCCAGCAGTGACGGACTGGGTGGCTACACCTTC.

This clonotype was recorded a few times. This chain links TRBV10-1 with TRBJ1-2, with 9 bases fitting TRBD1. The V gene end was trimmed by 8 bases and the J gene end by 4 bases; junction bases not matched to a gene: 14. CDR3 size: 16 residues. CDR1 is WNHNN and CDR2 is SYGVQD in the germline V gene (reference sequence). The CDR3 is CASSRTGASDIYGYTF. The DNA of the CDR3 is TGCGCCAGCTCCCGGACAGGGGCGTCGGACATCTATGGCTACACCTTC.

This clonotype was detected ten times or more. The chain combines TRBV6-1 with TRBJ2-7, with TRBD2 matching 9 bases. Per the germline V gene, CDR1 is MNHNS and CDR2 is SASEGT. V lost 5 bases to trimming and J lost 3 bases; unmatched junction nucleotides: 8. This CDR3 is built from 15 residues. CDR3 sequence: CASSPRAGGYYEQYF. For the CDR3, the DNA is TGTGCCAGCAGTCCCAGAGCGGGGGGATACTACGAGCAGTACTTC.

This clonotype was detected only a few times. V is TRBV10-1 and J is TRBJ1-3; D is ambiguous. The CDR3 is 13 amino acids. The V and J ends lost 7 bases and 1 base respectively, with 8 bases between them. CDR1 is WNHNN, CDR2 SYGVQD, per germline (reference sequence). CDR3 residues: CASTRGSGNTIYF. The DNA for the CDR3 is TGCGCCAGCACCCGGGGATCTGGAAACACCATATATTTT.

Notes on this clonotype: A read error may account for a junction end that differs from germline. The rearrangement joins TRBV12-3 or TRBV12-4 to TRBJ1-3; D may be TRBD1 (5 bases). CDR3 size: 14 residues. CDR3 sequence: CASKINAWGNTICF. In nucleotides, the CDR3 is TGTGCCAGCAAGATCAACGCCTGGGGCAACACCATATGTTTT.

At least ten counts were recorded for this clonotype. This chain links TRBV11-2 with TRBJ2-1, with a tentative D call TRBD2 (7 bases). The CDR3 is 16 amino acids. Germline CDR1 SGHAT, CDR2 FQNNGV. Trimming stripped 7 bases from V and 1 base from J, with 17 bases between. The CDR3 DNA follows: TGTGCCAGCACCAAAAGGGGGGGGACGTCCTACAATGAGCAGTTCTTC. This codes for CASTKRGGTSYNEQFF.

This chain uses TRBV5-6 with TRBJ2-2; TRBD1 aligns across 12 bases. This CDR3 contains 17 residues. J gave up 4 bases and V 4 bases, and 8 bases lay outside the gene matches. Germline V gives CDR1 SGHDT, CDR2 YYEEEE. The CDR3 spells CASSLVWDRGLTGELFF. The DNA for the CDR3 is TGTGCCAGCAGCCTCGTTTGGGACAGGGGGCTCACCGGGGAGCTGTTTTTT.

The CDR3 loop is CASSLARSGELFF. In nucleotides, the CDR3 is TGTGCCAGCTCACTAGCTCGCTCCGGGGAGCTGTTTTTT. This sequence joins TRBV18 and TRBJ2-2; no clear D gene. Germline CDR1 reads KGHSH; CDR2 reads LQKENI. This CDR3 region has 13 residues. The V gene lost 4 bases and the J gene lost 6 bases, with 9 bases spanning the gap.